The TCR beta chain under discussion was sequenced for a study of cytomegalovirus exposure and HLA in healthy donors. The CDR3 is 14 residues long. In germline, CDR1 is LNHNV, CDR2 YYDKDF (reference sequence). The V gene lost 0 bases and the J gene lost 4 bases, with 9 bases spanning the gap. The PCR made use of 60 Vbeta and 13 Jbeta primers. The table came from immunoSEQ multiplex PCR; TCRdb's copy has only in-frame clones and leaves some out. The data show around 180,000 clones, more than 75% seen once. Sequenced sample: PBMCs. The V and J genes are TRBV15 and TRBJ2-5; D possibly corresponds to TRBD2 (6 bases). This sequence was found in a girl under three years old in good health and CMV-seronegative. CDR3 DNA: TGTGCCACCAGCAGAGATGCGGGGTCAGAGACCCAGTACTTC. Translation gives CATSRDAGSETQYF.